This record looks at one T cell receptor beta chain sequence and its context. Its specificity is not known. The sample belongs to a study of shared clonotypes between healthy human individuals. Study-wide results and limits: Sampling covered nothing but blood. Tissue TCR repertoires likely differ from those found in blood.

Germline V CDR1 and CDR2: SGHAT, FQNNGV. V dropped 0 bases and J dropped 2; count of bases not matched to a gene: 6. The CDR3 runs to 18 residues. Repertoires were generated with immunoSEQ multiplex PCR, while TCRdb's copy carries only in-frame clones and drops some. Of 500,000 or so clones listed, approximately 95% were seen once; the top ten hold nearly 0.065%. This chain connects TRBV11-2 to TRBJ2-3; TRBD2 agrees at 12 bases. Sequenced: naive CD4+ T cells sorted from blood. Subset noted: CD45RA+ positively selected. The receptor comes from a woman aged 25 to 39 in good health. Here the CDR3 DNA reads TGTGCCAGCAGCTTAGAACGGCTAGCGGGAGGGGTCACAGATACGCAGTATTTT. This translates into CASSLERLAGGVTDTQYF.